These 7 T cell receptor beta chains were sequenced from one sample in a study of regulatory T cells in long-lasting Graves disease. This sample's time point: persistent/refractory GD, antithyroid drugs over 5 years with positive TRAb. Scientists built the TCR library using RNA that was extracted from PBMCs. CDR3-region Arm-PCR and iRepertoire HTBI primers produced the TCR beta libraries. TCRdb called the multiplex PCR reads again in MiXCR, with one record for every CDR3 protein. Of about 340,000 distinct CDR3 sequences in the sample, 20% are singletons; the top ten hold less than 30%. Sequences were derived from peripheral blood mononuclear cells (PBMCs), sampled when the disease was refractory, from a patient treated with antithyroid drugs. The origin of the receptors is a female donor with Graves disease.

This chain uses TRBV6-2 or TRBV6-3 with TRBJ2-7; 10 bases align to TRBD2. CDR1 and CDR2 (germline): MNHEY, SVGEGT. The CDR3 is made up of 15 amino acids. V shed 8 bases and J 2 bases; nucleotides not matched to a gene: 9. In nucleotides, the CDR3 is TGTGCCAGCGAAGGACTAGCGGACAACACCTACGAGCAGTACTTC. Translated, it gives CASEGLADNTYEQYF.

The chain recombines TRBV7-9 with TRBJ2-2; 8 bases fit TRBD1. V trimming: 3 bases; J trimming: 6 bases; junction bases outside the gene matches: 3. The V gene's germline CDR1 is SEHNR and CDR2 FQNEAQ (reference sequence). The CDR3 spans 14 residues. CDR3 protein: CASSFRTGPGELFF. Here the CDR3 DNA reads TGTGCCAGCAGCTTTCGGACAGGGCCCGGGGAGCTGTTTTTT.

There are many counts of this clonotype. The chain has TRBV20-1 and TRBJ2-7; D is perhaps TRBD1 (5 bases). The CDR3 extends over 13 amino acids. V gave up 1 base and J gave up 1 base, with 8 bases separating them. CDR1 is DFQATT, CDR2 SNEGSKA, per germline (reference sequence). The CDR3 region is CSARGGRSYEQYF. CDR3 nucleotides: TGCAGTGCTAGAGGGGGCAGGTCCTACGAGCAGTACTTC.

This clonotype was picked up many times. The chain links TRBV12-3 or TRBV12-4 to TRBJ2-5; D gene unclear. Between the trimmed V and J ends, which lost 2 bases and 1 base, there was a span of 14 bases. This CDR3 contains 16 residues. The DNA of the CDR3 is TGTGCCAGCAGTTTATCGGTACCGTCCCTCCAAGAGACCCAGTACTTC. Translating it yields CASSLSVPSLQETQYF.

This clonotype has at least ten counts. This rearrangement joins TRBV18 to TRBJ1-4, with 8 bases that match TRBD1. Germline values: CDR1 KGHSH, CDR2 LQKENI. This CDR3 comprises 14 residues. V shed 5 bases and J 8 bases; nucleotides not matched to a gene: 7. CDR3 protein: CASSLTGDGEKLFF. DNA of the CDR3: TGTGCCAGCTCATTGACAGGGGATGGAGAAAAACTGTTTTTT.

Many counts were recorded for this clonotype. The chain combines TRBV29-1 with TRBJ1-2; 11 nucleotides align to TRBD1. The germline CDR1 and CDR2 sequences are SQVTM and ANQGSEA. Unmatched junction bases numbered 5, after V lost 7 bases and J lost 4 bases. The CDR3 totals 13 residues. The CDR3 DNA reads TGCAGCGCAGCCGGGACAGGGGGCTATGGCTACACCTTC. The encoded protein is CSAAGTGGYGYTF.

The CDR3 DNA reads TGTGCCAGCAGTTTTAGCGGACAGGGGGCAACGTATTTT. Translation: CASSFSGQGATYF. This sequence joins TRBV12-3 or TRBV12-4 and TRBJ2-3, with 11 bases aligning to TRBD1. This CDR3 region has 13 residues. Trimming took 3 bases from V and 14 from J; bases not matched to a gene: 7.